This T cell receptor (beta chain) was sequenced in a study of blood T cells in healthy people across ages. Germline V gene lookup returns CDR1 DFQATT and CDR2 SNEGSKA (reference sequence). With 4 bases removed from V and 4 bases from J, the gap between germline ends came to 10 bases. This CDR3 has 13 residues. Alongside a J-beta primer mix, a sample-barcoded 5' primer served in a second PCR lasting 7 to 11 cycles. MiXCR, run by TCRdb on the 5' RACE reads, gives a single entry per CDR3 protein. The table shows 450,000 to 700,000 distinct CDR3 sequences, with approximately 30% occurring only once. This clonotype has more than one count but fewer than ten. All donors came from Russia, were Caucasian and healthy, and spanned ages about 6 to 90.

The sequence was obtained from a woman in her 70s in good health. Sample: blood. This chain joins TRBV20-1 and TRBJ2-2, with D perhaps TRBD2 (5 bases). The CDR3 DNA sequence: TGCAGTGCTAATGAGGAGGTCACCGGGGAGCTGTTTTTT. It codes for CSANEEVTGELFF.